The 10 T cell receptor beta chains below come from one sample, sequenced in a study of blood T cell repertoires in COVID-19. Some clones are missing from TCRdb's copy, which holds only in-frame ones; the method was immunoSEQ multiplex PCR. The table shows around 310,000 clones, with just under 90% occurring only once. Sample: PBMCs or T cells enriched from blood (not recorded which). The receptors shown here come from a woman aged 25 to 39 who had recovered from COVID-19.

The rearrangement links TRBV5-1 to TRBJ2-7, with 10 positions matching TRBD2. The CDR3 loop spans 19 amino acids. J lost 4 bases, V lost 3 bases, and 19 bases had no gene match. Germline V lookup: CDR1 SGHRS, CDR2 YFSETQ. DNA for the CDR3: TGCGCCAGCAGCTCAGGGACGATAGCTGGGACTAGCGAGACATACGAGCAGTACTTC. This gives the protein CASSSGTIAGTSETYEQYF.

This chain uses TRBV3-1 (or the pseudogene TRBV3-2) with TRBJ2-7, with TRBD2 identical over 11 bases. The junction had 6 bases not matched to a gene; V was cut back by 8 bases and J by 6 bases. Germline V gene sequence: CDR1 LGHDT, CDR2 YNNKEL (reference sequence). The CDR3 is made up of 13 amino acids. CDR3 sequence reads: CASGGLAGVEQYF. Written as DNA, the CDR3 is TGTGCCAGCGGTGGACTAGCGGGTGTCGAGCAGTACTTC.

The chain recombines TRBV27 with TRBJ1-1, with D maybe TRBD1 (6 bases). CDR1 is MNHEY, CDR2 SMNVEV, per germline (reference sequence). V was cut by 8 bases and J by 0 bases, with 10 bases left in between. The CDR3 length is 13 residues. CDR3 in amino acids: CASSGGMNTEAFF. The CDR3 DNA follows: TGTGCCAGCTCGGGGGGCATGAACACTGAAGCTTTCTTT.

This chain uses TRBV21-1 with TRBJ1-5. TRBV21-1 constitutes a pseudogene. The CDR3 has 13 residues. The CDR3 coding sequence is TGTGCCAGCAGCAAAGGTACATGCCGGGTTTGGCATTTT. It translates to CASSKGTCRVWHF.

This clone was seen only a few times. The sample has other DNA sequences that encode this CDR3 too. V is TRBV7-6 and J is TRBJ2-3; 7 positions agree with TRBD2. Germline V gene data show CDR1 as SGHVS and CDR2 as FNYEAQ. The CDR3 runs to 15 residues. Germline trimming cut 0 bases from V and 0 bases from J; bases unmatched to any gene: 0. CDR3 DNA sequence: TGTGCCAGCAGCTTAGCGGGAGGGAGCACAGATACGCAGTATTTT. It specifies CASSLAGGSTDTQYF.

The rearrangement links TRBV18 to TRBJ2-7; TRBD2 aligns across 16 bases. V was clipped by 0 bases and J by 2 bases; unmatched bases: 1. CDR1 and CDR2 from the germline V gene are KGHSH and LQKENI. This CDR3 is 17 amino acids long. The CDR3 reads CASSPPGTSGRAYEQYF. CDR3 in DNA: TGTGCCAGCTCACCACCTGGGACTAGCGGGAGGGCCTACGAGCAGTACTTC. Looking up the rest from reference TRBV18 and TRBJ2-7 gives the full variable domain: NAGVMQNPRHLVRRRGQEARLRCSPMKGHSHVYWYRQLPEEGLKFMVYLQKENIIDESGMPKERFSAEFPKEGPSILRIQQVVRGDSAAYFCASSPPGTSGRAYEQYFGPGTRLTVT.

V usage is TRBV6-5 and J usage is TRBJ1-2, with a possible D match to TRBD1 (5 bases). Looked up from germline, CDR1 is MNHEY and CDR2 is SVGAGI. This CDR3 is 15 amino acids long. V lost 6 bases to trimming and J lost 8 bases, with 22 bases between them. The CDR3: CASSQVPLRVRGYTF. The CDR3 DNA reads TGTGCCAGCAGCCAAGTCCCCCTCAGGGTTCGGGGCTACACCTTC.

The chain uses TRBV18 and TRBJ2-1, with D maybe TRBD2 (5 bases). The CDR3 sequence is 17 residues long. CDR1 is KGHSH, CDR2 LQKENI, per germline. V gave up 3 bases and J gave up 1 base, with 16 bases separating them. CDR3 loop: CASSPKNGEKSYNEQFF. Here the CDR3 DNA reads TGTGCCAGCTCACCCAAGAACGGGGAAAAATCCTACAATGAGCAGTTCTTC. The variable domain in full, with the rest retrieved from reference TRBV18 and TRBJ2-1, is NAGVMQNPRHLVRRRGQEARLRCSPMKGHSHVYWYRQLPEEGLKFMVYLQKENIIDESGMPKERFSAEFPKEGPSILRIQQVVRGDSAAYFCASSPKNGEKSYNEQFFGPGTRLTVL.

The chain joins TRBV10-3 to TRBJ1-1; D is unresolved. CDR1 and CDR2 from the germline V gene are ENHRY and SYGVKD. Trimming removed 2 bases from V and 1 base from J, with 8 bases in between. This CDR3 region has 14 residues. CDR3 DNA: TGTGCCATCAGTGAGCCCCCAGGGAACACTGAAGCTTTCTTT. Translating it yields CAISEPPGNTEAFF.

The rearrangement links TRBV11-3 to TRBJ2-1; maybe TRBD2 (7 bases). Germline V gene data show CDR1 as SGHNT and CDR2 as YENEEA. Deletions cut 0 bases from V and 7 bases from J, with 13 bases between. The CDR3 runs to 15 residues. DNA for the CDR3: TGTGCCAGCAGCTTAGATGGAAGGGGGGGAAATGAGCAGTTCTTC. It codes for CASSLDGRGGNEQFF.